The 11 T cell receptor beta chains below come from one sample, sequenced in a study of T cell repertoires in cytomegalovirus infection. Their cognate antigens are unknown. TCRdb re-called the reads with MiXCR, one entry per CDR3 protein. The sample has more than 50,000 distinct CDR3 sequences; approximately 36% are singletons. Input material: PBMCs, sequenced either directly or after in vitro stimulation (not recorded which). These receptors all stem from a human donor in good health (CMV status not recorded). Some clones in this sample may be carry-over from other donors' samples.

This clonotype was observed at least ten times. V usage is TRBV7-2 and J usage is TRBJ2-2; TRBD1 aligns across 7 bases. The CDR3 runs 15 residues. J was trimmed by 5 bases and V by 5 bases; bases with no gene match: 8. CDR1 and CDR2 from the germline V gene are SGHTA and FQGNSA. The DNA for the CDR3 is TGTGCCAGCAGCCCATACAGGGGTGAGACCGGGGAGCTGTTTTTT. Its translation is CASSPYRGETGELFF. Full variable domain (rest looked up from reference TRBV7-2 and TRBJ2-2): GAGVSQSPSNKVTEKGKDVELRCDPISGHTALYWYRQSLGQGLEFLIYFQGNSAPDKSGLPSDRFSAERTGGSVSTLTIQRTQQEDSAVYLCASSPYRGETGELFFGEGSRLTVL.

Ten or more counts support this clonotype. V and J are TRBV7-2 and TRBJ2-3, with D possibly TRBD2 on 5 matching bases. The CDR3 is 12 amino acids. V lost 6 bases and J 4 bases, leaving 8 bases between the germline ends. The germline V gene has CDR1 SGHTA and CDR2 FQGNSA. CDR3 bases: TGTGCCAGCAGTCAACTAGCAGATACGCAGTATTTT. This sequence encodes CASSQLADTQYF.

The chain uses TRBV6-1 and TRBJ1-2; perhaps TRBD1 as D (5 bases). Germline CDR1 MNHNS, CDR2 SASEGT. Trimming removed 6 bases from V and 4 bases from J, with 6 bases in between. CDR3 length: 11 residues. Written as DNA, the CDR3 is TGTGCCAGCAGCGACAGCTATGGCTACACCTTC. Translating it yields CASSDSYGYTF.

J is TRBJ1-2 and V is TRBV15, with 8 bases lining up with TRBD1. Germline CDR1 LNHNV, CDR2 YYDKDF (reference sequence). The CDR3 is made up of 15 amino acids. With V trimmed by 4 bases and J by 3 bases, 7 bases remained unmatched. For the CDR3, the DNA is TGTGCCACCAGCACAGGGCAGGGGGCCCACTATGGCTACACCTTC. It codes for CATSTGQGAHYGYTF.

This clonotype has just a few counts. The V gene is TRBV7-2, the J gene TRBJ2-7; 8 positions match TRBD2. The CDR3 is made up of 14 amino acids. Trimming removed 1 base from V and 6 bases from J; junction bases left unmatched: 5. Germline lookup yields CDR1 SGHTA and CDR2 FQGNSA. The DNA for the CDR3 is TGTGCCAGCAGCTTAGTTTGGACTAGCATCGAGCAGTACTTC. This translates into CASSLVWTSIEQYF.

A few counts support this clonotype. The chain uses TRBV15 and TRBJ1-6; D remains ambiguous. CDR3 length: 15 amino acids. In germline, CDR1 is LNHNV, CDR2 YYDKDF (reference sequence). V was clipped by 2 bases and J by 7 bases, with 12 bases between them. The CDR3 coding sequence is TGTGCCACCAGCAGACTCGGAGTCTTAAATTCACCCCTCCACTTT. As protein: CATSRLGVLNSPLHF.

This rearrangement joins TRBV6-1 to TRBJ2-7; a weak D match, TRBD2 (6 bases). This CDR3 has 18 amino acids. Trimming cost V 5 bases and J 0 bases, with 23 bases left between them. The germline V gene encodes CDR1 MNHNS and CDR2 SASEGT. CDR3 loop: CASSKRMSYSGRSYEQYF. The CDR3 nucleotides read TGTGCCAGCAGTAAACGGATGTCCTATAGCGGTCGCTCCTACGAGCAGTACTTC.

The chain carries TRBV27 and TRBJ2-4; no clear D. The germline V gene encodes CDR1 MNHEY and CDR2 SMNVEV (reference sequence). Trimming shortened V by 4 bases and J by 0 bases, and 7 bases separated the two germline ends. This CDR3 is built from 14 residues. In nucleotides, the CDR3 is TGTGCCAGCAGTTGGGGTTTAGCCAAAAACATTCAGTACTTC. Translating it yields CASSWGLAKNIQYF.

The chain is built from TRBV20-1 and TRBJ2-6; D not certain. Germline assignment: CDR1 DFQATT and CDR2 SNEGSKA (reference sequence). Trimming took 5 bases from V and 2 from J, leaving 4 bases between them. The CDR3 sequence is 12 residues long. The CDR3 bases are TGCAGTGCTTTGACTGGGGCCAACGTCCTGACTTTC. Its translation is CSALTGANVLTF.

Only a few counts were recorded for this clonotype. The rearrangement joins TRBV20-1 to TRBJ2-6; D not resolved. CDR3 size: 15 residues. V was cut by 0 bases and J by 0 bases, with 6 bases left in between. Germline CDR1 reads DFQATT; CDR2 reads SNEGSKA (reference sequence). CDR3 in DNA: TGCAGTGCTAGAGATTGGGGCTCTGGGGCCAACGTCCTGACTTTC. This codes for CSARDWGSGANVLTF.

This chain uses TRBV6-6 with TRBJ2-5; D ambiguous. The germline V gene encodes CDR1 MNHNY and CDR2 SVGAGI (reference sequence). V shed 2 bases and J shed 1 base, with 11 bases lying between them. The CDR3 runs 15 residues. CDR3 coding DNA: TGTGCCAGCAGTTACGAGTGGGGATCCCAAGAGACCCAGTACTTC. The encoded protein is CASSYEWGSQETQYF.